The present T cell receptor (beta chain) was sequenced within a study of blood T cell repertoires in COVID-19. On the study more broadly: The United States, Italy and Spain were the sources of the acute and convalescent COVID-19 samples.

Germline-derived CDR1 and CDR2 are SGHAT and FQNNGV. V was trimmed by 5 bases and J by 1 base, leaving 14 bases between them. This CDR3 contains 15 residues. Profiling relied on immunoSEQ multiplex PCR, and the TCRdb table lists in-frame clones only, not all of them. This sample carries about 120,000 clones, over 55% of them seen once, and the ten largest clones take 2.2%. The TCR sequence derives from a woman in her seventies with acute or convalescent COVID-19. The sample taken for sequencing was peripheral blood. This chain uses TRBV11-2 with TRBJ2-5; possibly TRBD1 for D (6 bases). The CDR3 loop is CASSPGQKRQETQYF. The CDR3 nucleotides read TGTGCCAGCAGCCCTGGACAGAAACGCCAAGAGACCCAGTACTTC.